The 25 T cell receptor beta chains given below trace back to one sample, sequenced in a study of cytomegalovirus exposure and HLA in healthy donors. The PCR ran on 60 Vbeta and 13 Jbeta primers. The repertoire was sequenced with immunoSEQ multiplex PCR; TCRdb's copy has only in-frame clones and lacks some. The sample yields more than 150,000 clones, 75% to 85% seen once. The material sequenced was PBMCs. The receptors shown here come from a woman in her twenties or thirties in good health and CMV-seropositive.

V usage is TRBV10-1 and J usage is TRBJ2-4, with D possibly matching TRBD1 (5 bases). The CDR3 contains 21 residues. Trimming pared 11 bases from V and 0 bases from J, leaving 35 bases between. Per the germline V gene, CDR1 is WNHNN and CDR2 is SYGVQD (reference sequence). In nucleotides, the CDR3 is TGCGCCGAACACGGCTGGGTCAGGGTTCCTCCGCTATCTCTAGCCAAAAACATTCAGTACTTC. Translated: CAEHGWVRVPPLSLAKNIQYF.

V and J are TRBV7-6 and TRBJ1-5; TRBD1 aligns across 7 bases. Losses at the gene ends were 4 bases for V and 10 bases for J; bases not matched to a gene: 7. The CDR3 runs 13 residues. CDR1 is SGHVS, CDR2 FNYEAQ, per germline. CDR3 bases: TGTGCCAGCAGCTCCGAGACAGGGCGACCCCAGCATTTT. It yields the protein CASSSETGRPQHF.

The J gene is TRBJ2-7, the V gene TRBV7-2, with 15 bases lining up with TRBD2. The CDR3 has 15 residues. In germline, CDR1 is SGHTA, CDR2 FQGNSA. V shed 4 bases, J shed 6 bases, and the junction held 4 bases outside the gene matches. CDR3 in DNA: TGTGCCAGCAGCTCGGGACTAGCGGGGGGTCGCGAGCAGTACTTC. Protein sequence: CASSSGLAGGREQYF.

The chain recombines TRBV5-1 with TRBJ2-7; the match to TRBD1 covers 9 bases. The CDR3 length is 14 residues. With 4 bases clipped from V and 5 bases from J, the junction kept 7 bases outside the gene matches. Germline V gene sequence: CDR1 SGHRS, CDR2 YFSETQ. CDR3 sequence: CASSIRDRDNEQYF. CDR3 nucleotide sequence: TGCGCCAGCAGCATCCGGGACAGGGACAACGAGCAGTACTTC.

DNA of the CDR3: TGTGCCAGTAGAACTGAGCAGGGTTTCGGGCCCGACTATGGCTACACCTTC. Translating it yields CASRTEQGFGPDYGYTF. The chain uses TRBV19 and TRBJ1-2, with a possible D match to TRBD1 (5 bases). CDR3 length equals 17 residues. V lost 6 bases and J 3 bases, leaving 23 bases between the germline ends. Germline CDR1 and CDR2: LNHDA and SQIVND (reference sequence). The entire variable domain, with the rest obtained from reference TRBV19 and TRBJ1-2, is as follows: DGGITQSPKYLFRKEGQNVTLSCEQNLNHDAMYWYRQDPGQGLRLIYYSQIVNDFQKGDIAEGYSVSREKKESFPLTVTSAQKNPTAFYLCASRTEQGFGPDYGYTFGSGTRLTVV.

The chain couples TRBV7-2 to TRBJ2-3; D is unresolved. The ends were cut back, 3 bases at V and 8 bases at J, with 6 bases in the middle. Germline CDR1 SGHTA, CDR2 FQGNSA. The CDR3 totals 11 residues. The CDR3 sequence: CASSLPTTQYF. CDR3 coding DNA: TGTGCCAGCAGCTTGCCTACTACGCAGTATTTT.

The chain carries TRBV10-2 and TRBJ2-7; 9 bases map to TRBD2. The junction had 5 bases not matched to a gene; V was cut back by 3 bases and J by 2 bases. The CDR3 length is 15 residues. Germline-derived CDR1 and CDR2 are WSHSY and SAAADI. In DNA, the CDR3 is TGCGCCAGCAGTGACCTGACTAGCGGCACCTACGAGCAGTACTTC. It codes for CASSDLTSGTYEQYF.

This clone occurred a few times. The CDR3 DNA is TGTGCCAGCAGCTCACAGGGGGTGGGTGAAAAACTGTTTTTT. Translation: CASSSQGVGEKLFF. The chain has TRBV5-4 and TRBJ1-4; 8 bases are a match to TRBD1. This CDR3 region has 14 residues. The trim removed 3 bases at V and 7 bases at J, leaving 5 bases unmatched. Germline V CDR1 and CDR2: SGHNT, YYREEE (reference sequence).

V and J are TRBV30 and TRBJ1-5; 7 positions agree with TRBD1. The CDR3 runs to 15 residues. The trim removed 1 base at V and 0 bases at J, leaving 3 bases unmatched. Germline CDR1 is GTSNPN and CDR2 is SVGIG (reference sequence). CDR3 in DNA: TGTGCCTGGAGTGCCGGGACAGTTAGCAATCAGCCCCAGCATTTT. Translation: CAWSAGTVSNQPQHF.

Regarding this clone: The same CDR3 arises from other DNA sequences in this sample as well. The J gene is TRBJ2-3, the V gene TRBV7-2; 7 bases map to TRBD1. V dropped 3 bases and J dropped 2; count of bases not matched to a gene: 5. The CDR3 extends over 15 amino acids. CDR1 and CDR2 (germline): SGHTA, FQGNSA. CDR3 amino acids: CASSFTGVSTDTQYF. The CDR3 DNA reads TGTGCCAGCAGCTTTACAGGGGTCTCCACAGATACGCAGTATTTT.

The V and J genes are TRBV2 and TRBJ2-5, with TRBD2 identical over 10 bases. CDR1 and CDR2 from the germline V gene are SNHLY and FYNNEI. J gave up 1 base and V 6 bases, and 5 bases lay outside the gene matches. This CDR3 is 15 amino acids long. The DNA of the CDR3 is TGTGCCAGCAGGCTTCGACTAGCGGGCCAAGAGACCCAGTACTTC. Translated, it gives CASRLRLAGQETQYF.

The chain links TRBV6-6 to TRBJ1-2; 8 positions match TRBD1. CDR1 is MNHNY, CDR2 SVGAGI, per germline (reference sequence). The CDR3 extends over 13 amino acids. V was clipped by 5 bases and J by 12 bases; unmatched bases: 11. The chain's CDR3 is CASSPGDRGSNTF. The DNA for the CDR3 is TGTGCCAGCAGTCCCGGTGACAGGGGCTCCAACACCTTC.

This clone turned up a few times. The chain links TRBV28 to TRBJ1-2; D is possibly TRBD1 (5 bases). V shed 6 bases and J shed 0 bases, with 14 bases lying between them. This CDR3 contains 15 residues. Looked up from germline, CDR1 is MDHEN and CDR2 is SYDVKM. For the CDR3, the DNA is TGTGCCAGCAGGAAGCCCTCGACAGCTAACTATGGCTACACCTTC. Residues: CASRKPSTANYGYTF.

In its sample, this clone was seen once. The chain uses TRBV11-3 and TRBJ2-1; 13 bases are shared with TRBD2. The CDR3 totals 15 residues. Germline loops: CDR1 SGHNT, CDR2 YENEEA. Trimming at V came to 6 bases and at J to 9 bases, leaving 8 bases not matched to a gene. CDR3 sequence: CASSALAGGRGEQFF. The CDR3, as DNA: TGTGCCAGCAGTGCACTAGCGGGGGGGCGGGGTGAGCAGTTCTTC.

V gene TRBV5-4 combines with J gene TRBJ2-2, with D perhaps TRBD2 (5 bases). Germline loops: CDR1 SGHNT, CDR2 YYREEE (reference sequence). CDR3 length: 16 amino acids. Trimming took 1 base from V and 1 from J, leaving 11 bases between them. DNA for the CDR3: TGTGCCAGCAGCTTGAAGGCAGGAGGGAACACCGGGGAGCTGTTTTTT. It yields the protein CASSLKAGGNTGELFF. Full variable domain (remainder filled in from reference TRBV5-4 and TRBJ2-2): ETGVTQSPTHLIKTRGQQVTLRCSSQSGHNTVSWYQQALGQGPQFIFQYYREEENGRGNFPPRFSGLQFPNYSSELNVNALELDDSALYLCASSLKAGGNTGELFFGEGSRLTVL.

This clone was picked up one time. The J gene is TRBJ2-2, the V gene TRBV5-1; D call uncertain. V was clipped by 0 bases and J by 6 bases, with 12 bases between them. Germline lookup yields CDR1 SGHRS and CDR2 YFSETQ. The CDR3 runs 15 residues. The CDR3 DNA is TGCGCCAGCAGCTTGGTCCAGGCTCTACCCGGGGAGCTGTTTTTT. It yields the protein CASSLVQALPGELFF.

The chain links TRBV9 to TRBJ1-2; 8 nucleotides agree with TRBD1. J lost 3 bases, V lost 0 bases, and 4 bases had no gene match. Germline CDR1 reads SGDLS; CDR2 reads YYNGEE. The CDR3 is 15 amino acids. The CDR3 region has the DNA TGTGCCAGCAGCGTAGGGCGGACAGGGTACTATGGCTACACCTTC. Translating gives CASSVGRTGYYGYTF. The full variable domain, its missing parts supplied by reference TRBV9 and TRBJ1-2, is DSGVTQTPKHLITATGQRVTLRCSPRSGDLSVYWYQQSLDQGLQFLIQYYNGEERAKGNILERFSAQQFPDLHSELNLSSLELGDSALYFCASSVGRTGYYGYTFGSGTRLTVV.

The V and J genes are TRBV7-2 and TRBJ2-3; TRBD2 matches 11 bases. CDR1 and CDR2 (germline): SGHTA, FQGNSA. The V gene end was trimmed by 3 bases and the J gene end by 0 bases; junction bases not matched to a gene: 8. This CDR3 is built from 18 residues. The CDR3 sequence is CASSFTSGGPSSTDTQYF. DNA of the CDR3: TGTGCCAGCAGCTTCACTAGCGGGGGACCTTCTAGCACAGATACGCAGTATTTT.

CDR3 sequence reads: CAISGRQGNGNTIYF. CDR3 bases: TGTGCCATCAGTGGGAGACAGGGGAATGGAAACACCATATATTTT. The rearrangement joins TRBV10-3 to TRBJ1-3; 8 nucleotides agree with TRBD1. Germline loops: CDR1 ENHRY, CDR2 SYGVKD. This CDR3 comprises 15 residues. Unmatched junction bases numbered 5, after V lost 4 bases and J lost 3 bases.

This chain links TRBV7-9 with TRBJ2-2; perhaps TRBD1 as D (6 bases). CDR1 is SEHNR and CDR2 is FQNEAQ in the germline V gene (reference sequence). The V end was cut by 5 bases, the J end by 4 bases, with 14 bases between. This CDR3 contains 15 residues. The CDR3 region has the DNA TGTGCCAGCAGCGCCGGGACACGCATCACCGGGGAGCTGTTTTTT. Amino acid sequence: CASSAGTRITGELFF.

V and J are TRBV10-1 and TRBJ1-1, with 10 bases identical to TRBD1. Per germline, CDR1 WNHNN and CDR2 SYGVQD (reference sequence). Unmatched junction bases numbered 4, after V lost 7 bases and J lost 5 bases. This CDR3 is 13 amino acids long. Written as DNA, the CDR3 is TGCGCCAGCACATCGGACAGGGGGACTGAAGCTTTCTTT. Translation: CASTSDRGTEAFF.

This chain links TRBV4-2 with TRBJ2-7, with TRBD2 identical over 9 bases. Germline CDR1 LGHNA, CDR2 YNFKEQ. Unmatched junction bases numbered 5, after V lost 6 bases and J lost 5 bases. The CDR3 consists of 13 residues. As DNA, the CDR3 is TGTGCCAGCAGGTCTAGCGGGAAGGACGAGCAGTACTTC. As protein: CASRSSGKDEQYF.

The chain joins TRBV30 to TRBJ1-2; 10 nucleotides align to TRBD1. The CDR3 loop spans 16 amino acids. J was trimmed by 4 bases and V by 2 bases; bases with no gene match: 10. Germline V lookup: CDR1 GTSNPN, CDR2 SVGIG (reference sequence). CDR3 in amino acids: CAWSKTFRDRGYGYTF. CDR3 nucleotides: TGTGCCTGGAGTAAGACCTTCCGGGACAGGGGCTATGGCTACACCTTC.

The chain combines TRBV10-3 with TRBJ1-2; 9 bases match TRBD1. The J segment lost 0 bases and the V segment lost 1 base, leaving 6 bases of the junction unmatched. In germline, CDR1 is ENHRY, CDR2 SYGVKD. This CDR3 is built from 17 residues. CDR3 nucleotides: TGTGCCATCAGTGAGTGGACAGGGGTCCCCTCTAACTATGGCTACACCTTC. Translation gives CAISEWTGVPSNYGYTF.

The V call is TRBV30, the J call TRBJ1-2, with D uncertain. The CDR3 contains 12 residues. Deletions cut 6 bases from V and 8 bases from J, with 16 bases between. Germline V lookup: CDR1 GTSNPN, CDR2 SVGIG (reference sequence). The CDR3 sequence: CACAPGLPGYTF. The CDR3 nucleotides are TGTGCCTGTGCCCCGGGTCTACCCGGCTACACCTTC.